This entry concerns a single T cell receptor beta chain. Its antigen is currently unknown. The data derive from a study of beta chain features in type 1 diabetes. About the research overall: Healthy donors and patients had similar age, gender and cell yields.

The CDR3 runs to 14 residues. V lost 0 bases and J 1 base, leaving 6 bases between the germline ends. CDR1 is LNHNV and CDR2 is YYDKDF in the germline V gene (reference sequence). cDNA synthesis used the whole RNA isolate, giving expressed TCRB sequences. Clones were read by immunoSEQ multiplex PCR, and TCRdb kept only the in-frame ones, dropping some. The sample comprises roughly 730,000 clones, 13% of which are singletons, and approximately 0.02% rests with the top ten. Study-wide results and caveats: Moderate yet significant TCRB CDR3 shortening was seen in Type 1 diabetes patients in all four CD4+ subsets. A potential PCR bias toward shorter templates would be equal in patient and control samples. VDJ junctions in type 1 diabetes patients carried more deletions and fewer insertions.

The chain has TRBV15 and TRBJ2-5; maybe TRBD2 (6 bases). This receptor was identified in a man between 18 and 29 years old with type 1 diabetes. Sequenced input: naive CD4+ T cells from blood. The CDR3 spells CATSREGGQETQYF. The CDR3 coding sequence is TGTGCCACCAGCAGAGAGGGGGGCCAAGAGACCCAGTACTTC.